This entry concerns a single TCR gamma chain. Antigen unknown. The data were taken from a study of Vδ1+ human thymocytes. Study-wide results and caveats: Thymic TRG and TRD repertoires appeared highly polyclonal. TRG sequences recurred across donors, whereas TRD sequences stayed essentially private.

RNA was extracted from the cells and then reverse transcribed. CDR3 amplicons came from multiplex PCR with pooled V-gene forward and constant-region reverse primers. TCRdb reprocessed the multiplex PCR reads through CATT. The sample consists of about 36,000 gamma-chain clones, about 19% of them appearing once. The germline CDR1 and CDR2 sequences are GITISATS and ISYDGTV (reference sequence). The ends lost 0 bases at V and 6 bases at J; junction bases unmatched: 5. CDR3 length: 13 amino acids. After alphabeta T cell depletion, CD3+ Vdelta1+ Vdelta2- thymocytes were sorted. The V call is TRGV9, the J call TRGJ1 or TRGJ2. This clonotype originated in a girl under three years old who had congenital heart surgery. Specimen: Vdelta1+ gamma-delta thymocytes from the thymus. Subset described: FACS-sorted CD3+ TCRalphabeta- TCRVdelta1+ TCRVdelta2- thymocytes. Here the CDR3 DNA reads TGTGCCTTGTGGGAGGTGAACTGTTATAAGAAACTCTTT. Translation: CALWEVNCYKKLF.